The entry below describes one T cell receptor (beta chain). Antigen unknown. Only in-frame clones appear in the TCRdb table, and some are missing; sequencing was by immunoSEQ multiplex PCR. The sample includes roughly 420,000 clones, 85% to 90% of them seen just once. The sample is drawn from a study of Ad26.COV2.S vaccination and SARS-CoV-2 variants. Study in general: The COV1001 Ad26.COV2.S trial arm included the donor.

Regarding treatment: around 19 received Ad26.COV2.S at low or high dose, single or two shots; about 5 received placebo; per-sample allocation not given. Day 63 after the first vaccine or placebo injection was the time point for sampling. Regarding the study as a whole: Substantial breadth was reportedly displayed by spike-specific CD8+ and CD4+ T cell responses after vaccination. Responses of T cells in total may have been underestimated by the TCR breadth and depth analyses.

From germline, CDR1 is SGHTA and CDR2 FQGNSA. V shed 5 bases and J shed 8 bases, with 13 bases lying between them. The CDR3 is made up of 13 amino acids. The V gene is TRBV7-2, the J gene TRBJ2-1; D is uncertain. This clonotype was obtained from a person aged 18-60 years who received the Ad26.COV2.S COVID-19 vaccine or a placebo. Sample: peripheral blood, taken in a trial of Ad26.COV2.S vaccine versus placebo. The CDR3 DNA follows: TGTGCCAGCAGCCCCTGGGGTATTCATGAGCAGTTCTTC. Its translation: CASSPWGIHEQFF.